The 3 T cell receptor beta chains given below trace back to one sample, sequenced in a study of blood T cell repertoires in COVID-19. TCRdb's table, derived via immunoSEQ multiplex PCR, lists solely in-frame clones and lacks some. The repertoire has 55,000 to 65,000 clones, roughly 88% of them found once; the top ten carry 1.6%. The specimen was peripheral blood. The receptors come from a human donor in a cohort sampled during active COVID-19.

This clone was detected only once. This chain links TRBV12-5 with TRBJ2-3; TRBD2 matches at 12 bases. Trimming took 2 bases from V and 3 from J; bases not matched to a gene: 6. Germline V gene lookup returns CDR1 LGHNT and CDR2 FRNRAP. CDR3 length: 17 amino acids. CDR3 nucleotide sequence: TGTGCTAGTGGTTTGTCCCCCGGGACTAGCGGGACAGATACGCAGTATTTT. Its translation: CASGLSPGTSGTDTQYF.

As concerns this clone: One junction end disagrees with the germline gene, perhaps due to a read error. This sequence joins TRBV7-7 and TRBJ2-1; 10 bases align to TRBD2. The length of the CDR3 is 16 residues. CDR1 SSHAT and CDR2 FNYEAQ come from the germline V gene (reference sequence). The CDR3 DNA reads TGTGCTAGCAGCCGGACCGGGACTAGCGTAGTCAATGAGCAGTTCTTC. This translates into CASSRTGTSVVNEQFF.

The chain carries TRBV2 and TRBJ2-5; the D gene is possibly TRBD2 (5 bases). Looked up from germline, CDR1 is SNHLY and CDR2 is FYNNEI. V lost 3 bases to trimming and J lost 5 bases, with 13 bases between them. The CDR3 loop spans 14 amino acids. CDR3 region: CASSDTGRGETQYF. As DNA, the CDR3 is TGTGCCAGCAGTGATACCGGCCGCGGGGAGACCCAGTACTTC.